One sample yielded the 27 T cell receptor beta chains listed below, sequenced in a study of T cell responses to AZD1222 COVID-19 vaccine. Measured with immunoSEQ multiplex PCR; TCRdb has only the in-frame clones, and not every one. The repertoire holds 120,000 or so clones, with around 88% as singletons. The sample in question was peripheral blood, obtained on day 0 of MenACWY control vaccination. These receptors were taken from an adult in good health.

CDR3 DNA: TGTGCCAGCAGCCGACTGGTCATTAGCGTCCAAGAGACCCAGTACTTC. Translation: CASSRLVISVQETQYF. V gene TRBV7-9 combines with J gene TRBJ2-5; a weak D match, TRBD2 (5 bases). The CDR3 extends over 16 amino acids. Germline V gene lookup returns CDR1 SEHNR and CDR2 FQNEAQ (reference sequence). V shed 5 bases and J shed 1 base, with 17 bases lying between them. Supplemented by reference TRBV7-9 and TRBJ2-5, the full variable domain reads DTGVSQNPRHKITKRGQNVTFRCDPISEHNRLYWYRQTLGQGPEFLTYFQNEAQLEKSRLLSDRFSAERPKGSFSTLEIQRTEQGDSAMYLCASSRLVISVQETQYFGPGTRLLVL.

The chain is built from TRBV11-3 and TRBJ2-7, with 8 bases fitting TRBD1. J gave up 3 bases and V 2 bases, and 9 bases lay outside the gene matches. Germline V gene data show CDR1 as SGHNT and CDR2 as YENEEA. The CDR3 extends over 16 amino acids. Here the CDR3 reads CASSLKTRTGLYEQYF. The DNA of the CDR3 is TGTGCCAGCAGCTTAAAAACCCGGACAGGGCTCTACGAGCAGTACTTC.

The genes are TRBV7-7 and TRBJ2-5; 8 nucleotides line up with TRBD2. The J segment lost 5 bases and the V segment lost 2 bases, leaving 13 bases of the junction unmatched. This CDR3 comprises 17 residues. Germline CDR1 and CDR2: SSHAT and FNYEAQ (reference sequence). CDR3 region: CASSLSIAAGGWETQYF. The CDR3 DNA is TGTGCCAGCAGCTTAAGCATTGCGGCGGGAGGCTGGGAGACCCAGTACTTC. Drawing the rest from reference TRBV7-7 and TRBJ2-5, the complete variable domain is GAGVSQSPRYKVTKRGQDVTLRCDPISSHATLYWYQQALGQGPEFLTYFNYEAQPDKSGLPSDRFSAERPEGSISTLTIQRTEQRDSAMYRCASSLSIAAGGWETQYFGPGTRLLVL.

J is TRBJ1-5 and V is TRBV2; D gene unclear. Germline V gene data show CDR1 as SNHLY and CDR2 as FYNNEI. The CDR3 runs to 14 residues. Trimming shortened V by 3 bases and J by 1 base, and 7 bases separated the two germline ends. The CDR3 sequence: CASSDGGSNQPQHF. DNA for the CDR3: TGTGCCAGCAGTGACGGAGGAAGCAATCAGCCCCAGCATTTT.

The chain has TRBV5-4 and TRBJ1-4, with 9 bases identical to TRBD1. The CDR3 length is 15 residues. Trimming at V came to 4 bases and at J to 4 bases, leaving 5 bases not matched to a gene. Germline assignment: CDR1 SGHNT and CDR2 YYREEE (reference sequence). CDR3 protein: CASSGTGGGNEKLFF. CDR3 in DNA: TGTGCCAGCAGCGGAACAGGGGGCGGTAATGAAAAACTGTTTTTT.

The chain employs TRBV7-2 and TRBJ1-6; TRBD1 might be the D (6 bases). In germline, CDR1 is SGHTA, CDR2 FQGNSA. V gave up 3 bases and J gave up 7 bases, with 19 bases separating them. The CDR3 consists of 17 residues. The CDR3 loop is CASSFRGRGARNSPLHF. As DNA, the CDR3 is TGTGCCAGCAGCTTTCGGGGAAGGGGGGCGAGGAATTCACCCCTCCACTTT.

The chain links TRBV5-4 to TRBJ1-2; no clear D. CDR1 and CDR2 (germline): SGHNT, YYREEE (reference sequence). The CDR3 is 16 residues long. V lost 3 bases to trimming and J lost 4 bases, with 19 bases between them. CDR3 nucleotide sequence: TGTGCCAGCAGCTCCGCCTCCGGTTGGGAGGGCTATGGCTACACCTTC. It codes for CASSSASGWEGYGYTF.

The chain uses TRBV6-6 and TRBJ1-2; 9 positions match TRBD1. Germline V CDR1 and CDR2: MNHNY, SVGAGI (reference sequence). V was clipped by 2 bases and J by 7 bases; unmatched bases: 2. There are 13 residues in the CDR3. CDR3 sequence reads: CASSYGDRAGYTF. The CDR3 coding sequence is TGTGCCAGCAGTTACGGGGACAGGGCTGGCTACACCTTC.

In this sample, this clone turned up a few times. This chain uses TRBV27 with TRBJ1-1; no clear D. The CDR3 length is 15 residues. V dropped 2 bases and J dropped 0 bases, with 10 bases sitting between them. CDR1 MNHEY and CDR2 SMNVEV come from the germline V gene (reference sequence). CDR3: CASSLDSGLNTEAFF. The CDR3 DNA reads as TGTGCCAGCAGTTTAGACTCAGGCCTGAACACTGAAGCTTTCTTT.

This chain connects TRBV9 to TRBJ2-1; D call uncertain. The ends were cut back, 4 bases at V and 4 bases at J, with 6 bases in the middle. This CDR3 is 12 amino acids long. Germline V lookup: CDR1 SGDLS, CDR2 YYNGEE. CDR3 sequence reads: CASSSGYNEQFF. The CDR3 nucleotides read TGTGCCAGCAGCTCGGGTTACAATGAGCAGTTCTTC. The full variable domain, its missing parts supplied by reference TRBV9 and TRBJ2-1, is DSGVTQTPKHLITATGQRVTLRCSPRSGDLSVYWYQQSLDQGLQFLIQYYNGEERAKGNILERFSAQQFPDLHSELNLSSLELGDSALYFCASSSGYNEQFFGPGTRLTVL.

V usage is TRBV11-2 and J usage is TRBJ2-7; TRBD2 might be the D (5 bases). The CDR3 runs 14 residues. The germline CDR1 and CDR2 sequences are SGHAT and FQNNGV. V lost 1 base and J lost 4, with 11 bases in between. Here the CDR3 DNA reads TGTGCCAGCAGCTTAGGGCACGGGGATTACGAGCAGTACTTC. Its translation is CASSLGHGDYEQYF.

The chain links TRBV3-1 (or the pseudogene TRBV3-2) to TRBJ1-1; D is possibly TRBD1 (5 bases). Germline CDR1 reads LGHDT; CDR2 reads YNNKEL (reference sequence). V lost 2 bases to trimming and J lost 5 bases, with 12 bases between them. This CDR3 is built from 14 residues. For the CDR3, the DNA is TGTGCCAGCAGCCAAAGAGGGGCTTTTACTGAAGCTTTCTTT. It specifies CASSQRGAFTEAFF.

A single count supports this clone. The chain uses TRBV4-3 and TRBJ2-3; D perhaps matches TRBD2 (6 bases). CDR3 length: 16 amino acids. In germline, CDR1 is LGHNA, CDR2 YSLEER. Trimming shortened V by 0 bases and J by 2 bases, and 12 bases separated the two germline ends. This CDR3 is CASSQDPGDNTDTQYF. CDR3 coding DNA: TGCGCCAGCAGCCAAGATCCGGGAGACAACACAGATACGCAGTATTTT.

CDR3 protein: CASSLLEASGRAVAGELFF. The CDR3 DNA is TGTGCCAGCAGCTTACTTGAGGCTAGCGGGAGGGCCGTGGCCGGGGAGCTGTTTTTT. The chain carries TRBV7-6 and TRBJ2-2, with TRBD2 matching 12 bases. The CDR3 has 19 amino acids. Germline values: CDR1 SGHVS, CDR2 FNYEAQ. V shed 2 bases, J shed 6 bases, and the junction held 13 bases outside the gene matches.

The chain uses TRBV9 and TRBJ1-2; D unresolved. Germline loops: CDR1 SGDLS, CDR2 YYNGEE. The CDR3 consists of 13 residues. Trimming cost V 3 bases and J 8 bases, with 14 bases left between them. This CDR3 reads CASSEGRGEGYTF. As DNA, the CDR3 is TGTGCCAGCAGCGAAGGTCGGGGAGAGGGCTACACCTTC.

The V and J genes are TRBV11-3 and TRBJ2-1; TRBD2 matches 8 bases. V shed 8 bases, J shed 0 bases, and the junction held 3 bases outside the gene matches. The length of the CDR3 is 14 residues. The germline V gene has CDR1 SGHNT and CDR2 YENEEA. CDR3 bases: TGTGCCAGCCTTGCGGGGGGCTCCTACAATGAGCAGTTCTTC. Its translation: CASLAGGSYNEQFF.

The chain carries TRBV5-4 and TRBJ2-2; D is perhaps TRBD2 (5 bases). This CDR3 has 15 amino acids. Trimming stripped 0 bases from V and 4 bases from J, with 10 bases between. Germline CDR1 and CDR2: SGHNT and YYREEE (reference sequence). CDR3 loop: CASSLAEVGTGELFF. The CDR3 coding sequence is TGTGCCAGCAGCTTGGCGGAGGTCGGCACCGGGGAGCTGTTTTTT.

This chain links TRBV9 with TRBJ2-2, with TRBD2 matching 8 bases. Germline CDR1 SGDLS, CDR2 YYNGEE. Trimming took 5 bases from V and 0 from J; bases not matched to a gene: 3. The CDR3 consists of 15 residues. CDR3: CASRRTSSNTGELFF. The CDR3 bases are TGTGCCAGCAGACGGACTAGCTCGAACACCGGGGAGCTGTTTTTT.

The chain joins TRBV7-3 to TRBJ2-5, with a possible D match to TRBD1 (6 bases). Trimming took 5 bases from V and 1 from J, leaving 14 bases between them. The CDR3 is 15 amino acids. Germline V CDR1 and CDR2: SGHTA, FQGTGA. DNA of the CDR3: TGTGCCAGCAGCCCGTCAGGGGATCCCCAAGAGACCCAGTACTTC. It codes for CASSPSGDPQETQYF.

The gene calls are TRBV11-3 and TRBJ2-7, with a weak D call TRBD1 (6 bases). In germline, CDR1 is SGHNT, CDR2 YENEEA. The CDR3 totals 15 residues. V was clipped by 3 bases and J by 0 bases, with 12 bases between them. CDR3 DNA sequence: TGTGCCAGCAGCTTGGTGAACAGGGACTCCTACGAGCAGTACTTC. Residues: CASSLVNRDSYEQYF.

This clone was found a few times. The gene calls are TRBV12-5 and TRBJ1-1, with D unclear. V lost 1 base and J 1 base, leaving 1 base between the germline ends. The CDR3 has 12 amino acids. The germline gives CDR1 LGHNT, CDR2 FRNRAP. For the CDR3, the DNA is TGTGCTAGTGGTTTGGGGAACACTGAAGCTTTCTTT. Translation gives CASGLGNTEAFF.

The chain has TRBV11-3 and TRBJ1-1; 7 nucleotides match TRBD1. The J segment lost 11 bases and the V segment lost 6 bases, leaving 9 bases of the junction unmatched. The germline V gene encodes CDR1 SGHNT and CDR2 YENEEA. The CDR3 is 12 residues long. CDR3 sequence reads: CASSRQGSGAFF. In nucleotides, the CDR3 is TGTGCCAGCAGTCGACAGGGATCGGGTGCTTTCTTT.

The rearrangement uses TRBV4-3 and TRBJ2-5; 10 bases agree with TRBD2. Germline values: CDR1 LGHNA, CDR2 YSLEER. The CDR3 runs to 17 residues. With V trimmed by 0 bases and J by 3 bases, 7 bases remained unmatched. CDR3 in DNA: TGCGCCAGCAGCCAAGATGTCGGACTAGCGGTGAAAGAGACCCAGTACTTC. Amino acid sequence: CASSQDVGLAVKETQYF.

The DNA for the CDR3 is TGCGCCAGCAGCTTGGCCGCAGGGGTGGGCTATGGCTACACCTTC. This translates into CASSLAAGVGYGYTF. V gene TRBV5-1 combines with J gene TRBJ1-2, with a possible D match to TRBD1 (6 bases). The CDR3 extends over 15 amino acids. The germline V and J ends were trimmed by 0 bases and 4 bases, with 13 bases remaining between them. Germline-derived CDR1 and CDR2 are SGHRS and YFSETQ.

As to this clone: This sample also contains other DNA sequences that code for the same CDR3. The chain couples TRBV9 to TRBJ1-3; D may be TRBD1 (5 bases). Germline V gene lookup returns CDR1 SGDLS and CDR2 YYNGEE. This CDR3 has 13 residues. V dropped 0 bases and J dropped 4 bases, with 5 bases sitting between them. Here the CDR3 reads CASSVGGGNTIYF. As DNA, the CDR3 is TGTGCCAGCAGCGTAGGGGGCGGAAACACCATATATTTT.

A few counts support this clone. V is TRBV11-2 and J is TRBJ1-6; 9 bases are shared with TRBD1. The CDR3 sequence is 14 residues long. Trimming cost V 5 bases and J 10 bases; bases outside gene matches: 6. CDR1 is SGHAT, CDR2 FQNNGV, per germline. The CDR3 sequence: CASSRGQGRSPLHF. The CDR3 DNA is TGTGCCAGCAGCCGAGGACAGGGGAGGTCACCCCTCCACTTT.

This rearrangement joins TRBV6-5 to TRBJ2-1; tentatively, D is TRBD2 (5 bases). The germline V and J ends were trimmed by 0 bases and 11 bases, with 14 bases remaining between them. The CDR3 runs to 14 residues. Per germline, CDR1 MNHEY and CDR2 SVGAGI. The CDR3 is CASSYSWTGYQQFF. The CDR3, as DNA: TGTGCCAGCAGTTACTCGTGGACTGGCTATCAGCAGTTCTTC.